The 26 T cell receptor beta chains given below trace back to one sample, sequenced in a study of blood T cell repertoires in COVID-19. The protocol was immunoSEQ multiplex PCR, while the TCRdb copy is restricted to in-frame clones and leaves out a portion. This repertoire shows 150,000 to 200,000 clones, about 88% found once; its top ten account for 1.5% to 2%. The sequenced material came from peripheral blood. The source of these receptors is a man younger than 35 who had recovered from COVID-19.

The chain carries TRBV29-1 and TRBJ2-1; TRBD1 aligns across 10 bases. CDR3 size: 13 residues. In germline, CDR1 is SQVTM, CDR2 ANQGSEA. V shed 6 bases and J 5 bases; nucleotides not matched to a gene: 4. In DNA, the CDR3 is TGCAGCGTGGGACAGGGGATTCACAATGAGCAGTTCTTC. Its protein product is CSVGQGIHNEQFF.

The chain combines TRBV30 with TRBJ2-7, with a possible D match to TRBD1 (5 bases). Germline CDR1 is GTSNPN and CDR2 is SVGIG (reference sequence). This CDR3 has 12 residues. The V end was cut by 4 bases, the J end by 5 bases, with 12 bases between. CDR3 protein: CAWKGRVDEQYF. CDR3 bases: TGTGCCTGGAAGGGCAGGGTCGACGAGCAGTACTTC.

A single count supports this clone. As DNA, the CDR3 is TGTGCCAGCAGCCCGTACAGTAACTACGAGCAGTACTTC. The encoded protein is CASSPYSNYEQYF. V is TRBV5-4 and J is TRBJ2-7; the D is unclear. Deletions cut 4 bases from V and 3 bases from J, with 11 bases between. Germline assignment: CDR1 SGHNT and CDR2 YYREEE (reference sequence). CDR3 length: 13 residues.

The genes are TRBV19 and TRBJ2-7; unclear D gene. V lost 6 bases to trimming and J lost 4 bases, with 13 bases between them. Germline assignment: CDR1 LNHDA and CDR2 SQIVND (reference sequence). This CDR3 is 13 amino acids long. In DNA, the CDR3 is TGTGCCAGTAGCACCCCAGCGCCTTACGAGCAGTACTTC. Residues: CASSTPAPYEQYF.

The chain combines TRBV4-2 with TRBJ2-7, with TRBD2 matching 11 bases. With V trimmed by 0 bases and J by 6 bases, 4 bases remained unmatched. CDR3 size: 15 residues. Germline V gene lookup returns CDR1 LGHNA and CDR2 YNFKEQ. This CDR3 reads CASSQEILAGAEQYF. The DNA of the CDR3 is TGTGCCAGCAGCCAAGAAATACTAGCGGGAGCCGAGCAGTACTTC.

The rearrangement joins TRBV12-3 or TRBV12-4 to TRBJ2-1; no definite D call. Trimming shortened V by 5 bases and J by 4 bases, and 3 bases separated the two germline ends. This CDR3 has 11 residues. CDR3 in DNA: TGTGCCAGCAGTCTTTACAATGAGCAGTTCTTC. Encoded protein: CASSLYNEQFF.

This clone was seen a handful of times. This chain joins TRBV4-1 and TRBJ2-1; 10 bases fit TRBD2. The CDR3 has 19 residues. J lost 0 bases, V lost 0 bases, and 8 bases had no gene match. Germline CDR1 and CDR2: MGHRA and YSYEKL. CDR3 sequence: CASSQDSGTSDSSYNEQFF. Here the CDR3 DNA reads TGCGCCAGCAGCCAAGATAGCGGGACTAGCGACAGCTCCTACAATGAGCAGTTCTTC.

This chain connects TRBV5-6 to TRBJ1-1; D might be TRBD1 (5 bases). CDR3 length equals 14 residues. From germline, CDR1 is SGHDT and CDR2 YYEEEE. The V and J ends lost 0 bases and 4 bases respectively, with 10 bases between them. The CDR3 DNA reads as TGTGCCAGCAGCTTGGTAGGGCAGGGCACTGAAGCTTTCTTT. Its protein product is CASSLVGQGTEAFF.

V is TRBV7-2 and J is TRBJ2-2, with 7 bases identical to TRBD1. CDR3 length: 18 amino acids. CDR1 SGHTA and CDR2 FQGNSA come from the germline V gene. V dropped 4 bases and J dropped 6; count of bases not matched to a gene: 17. The CDR3 coding sequence is TGTGCCAGCAGCTCCCGAGTAGGGGACAGCTCTTCCTCCGGGGAGCTGTTTTTT. It codes for CASSSRVGDSSSSGELFF.

The V gene is TRBV18, the J gene TRBJ2-7, with D perhaps TRBD2 (7 bases). This CDR3 spans 14 amino acids. Per the germline V gene, CDR1 is KGHSH and CDR2 is LQKENI. Trimming removed 6 bases from V and 6 bases from J, with 18 bases in between. CDR3 amino acids: CASSPGGGAREQYF. The CDR3 nucleotides read TGTGCCAGCTCCCCCGGTGGGGGGGCGCGCGAGCAGTACTTC.

This chain connects TRBV11-2 to TRBJ2-7; no firm D call. The germline V gene encodes CDR1 SGHAT and CDR2 FQNNGV. The CDR3 extends over 15 amino acids. Trimming removed 2 bases at V and 2 bases at J, with 13 bases between. CDR3 in DNA: TGTGCCAGCAGCTTAACCTACAGTATCCCCTACGAGCAGTACTTC. Its protein product is CASSLTYSIPYEQYF.

The rearrangement links TRBV19 to TRBJ1-2; D is unclear. Trimming left V 1 base short and J 4 bases short, with 7 bases between. CDR3 size: 13 residues. Germline V gene data show CDR1 as LNHDA and CDR2 as SQIVND (reference sequence). The CDR3 region is CASSIVSVYGYTF. For the CDR3, the DNA is TGTGCCAGTAGTATAGTTTCCGTCTATGGCTACACCTTC.

This clone was counted a single time. CDR3 in amino acids: CASSELSYEQYF. The CDR3 bases are TGTGCCAGCAGTGAACTCTCCTACGAGCAGTACTTC. The chain is built from TRBV2 and TRBJ2-7; D gene unclear. V shed 2 bases and J shed 0 bases, with 2 bases lying between them. This CDR3 spans 12 amino acids. Germline values: CDR1 SNHLY, CDR2 FYNNEI.

The rearrangement joins TRBV4-3 to TRBJ1-5, with D hard to call. Trimming left V 4 bases short and J 7 bases short, with 17 bases between. Germline values: CDR1 LGHNA, CDR2 YSLEER. This CDR3 contains 15 residues. The CDR3 reads CASSRRREVGQPQHF. CDR3 bases: TGCGCCAGCAGCCGTCGGCGGGAAGTAGGGCAGCCCCAGCATTTT.

The chain joins TRBV4-3 to TRBJ2-3, with D maybe TRBD2 (5 bases). Per germline, CDR1 LGHNA and CDR2 YSLEER. The CDR3 has 15 residues. V was trimmed by 1 base and J by 0 bases, leaving 8 bases between them. Written as DNA, the CDR3 is TGCGCCAGCAGCCAAGGCGGGCTAAGCACAGATACGCAGTATTTT. It specifies CASSQGGLSTDTQYF.

The chain recombines TRBV6-2 or TRBV6-3 with TRBJ2-5, with TRBD2 matching over 11 bases. In germline, CDR1 is MNHEY, CDR2 SVGEGT. This CDR3 contains 15 residues. The ends lost 5 bases at V and 3 bases at J; junction bases unmatched: 5. The CDR3 reads CASSGPGLAEETQYF. CDR3 sequence (DNA): TGTGCCAGCAGTGGACCGGGACTAGCGGAAGAGACCCAGTACTTC.

The rearrangement uses TRBV9 and TRBJ2-2; tentative D call: TRBD1 (5 bases). Trimming stripped 0 bases from V and 5 bases from J, with 14 bases between. This CDR3 contains 16 residues. CDR1 and CDR2 from the germline V gene are SGDLS and YYNGEE. The chain's CDR3 is CASSVETGWNTGELFF. The CDR3 DNA follows: TGTGCCAGCAGCGTAGAAACAGGTTGGAATACCGGGGAGCTGTTTTTT.

The CDR3 DNA follows: TGTGCCAGTACCCTGGAGGGTCGGACTGAAGCTTTCTTT. Translated: CASTLEGRTEAFF. The chain employs TRBV19 and TRBJ1-1; D gene ambiguous. This CDR3 is built from 13 residues. The germline CDR1 and CDR2 sequences are LNHDA and SQIVND (reference sequence). V lost 7 bases and J 5 bases, leaving 14 bases between the germline ends.

The V call is TRBV3-1 (or the pseudogene TRBV3-2), the J call TRBJ1-6; unclear D gene. CDR3 length: 16 amino acids. Trimming removed 4 bases at V and 8 bases at J, with 18 bases between. In germline, CDR1 is LGHDT, CDR2 YNNKEL (reference sequence). In nucleotides, the CDR3 is TGTGCCAGCAGCCCAGCAGGCTTCCAGGTCTATTCACCCCTCCACTTT. Its translation is CASSPAGFQVYSPLHF.

This clone was observed a single time. The chain uses TRBV4-3 and TRBJ2-2, with 9 bases aligning to TRBD2. The CDR3 runs 16 residues. V dropped 1 base and J dropped 5; count of bases not matched to a gene: 5. CDR1 is LGHNA and CDR2 is YSLEER in the germline V gene. The CDR3 protein is CASSQVGTSGTGELFF. The CDR3 DNA follows: TGCGCCAGCAGCCAAGTGGGAACTAGCGGGACCGGGGAGCTGTTTTTT.

The chain combines TRBV4-3 with TRBJ2-7; no firm D call. The germline V gene encodes CDR1 LGHNA and CDR2 YSLEER. The CDR3 sequence is 14 residues long. Trimming removed 0 bases from V and 2 bases from J, with 8 bases in between. CDR3 nucleotide sequence: TGCGCCAGCAGCCAAGATCCACTGACCTACGAGCAGTACTTC. Encoded protein: CASSQDPLTYEQYF.

The J gene is TRBJ2-3, the V gene TRBV5-6; 9 nucleotides align to TRBD1. The length of the CDR3 is 13 residues. Losses at the gene ends were 6 bases for V and 4 bases for J; bases not matched to a gene: 3. In germline, CDR1 is SGHDT, CDR2 YYEEEE. CDR3: CASMGQGPDTQYF. CDR3 DNA: TGTGCCAGCATGGGACAGGGCCCAGATACGCAGTATTTT.

As DNA, the CDR3 is TGTGCCAGCAGTTCGAACAGGGGCACAGATACGCAGTATTTT. Translated, it gives CASSSNRGTDTQYF. The rearrangement uses TRBV6-2 or TRBV6-3 and TRBJ2-3, with D possibly being TRBD1 (6 bases). The CDR3 has 14 amino acids. The V end lost 4 bases, the J end lost 1 base, and 9 bases lay between the germline ends. The germline V gene has CDR1 MNHEY and CDR2 SVGEGT.

The chain links TRBV19 to TRBJ2-7; 9 positions match TRBD1. This CDR3 contains 16 residues. Germline V gene sequence: CDR1 LNHDA, CDR2 SQIVND (reference sequence). The ends lost 6 bases at V and 2 bases at J; junction bases unmatched: 11. The CDR3 DNA is TGTGCCAGTAGCCCCAATATCGACAGGGGGGCCTACGAGCAGTACTTC. It translates to CASSPNIDRGAYEQYF.

The V call is TRBV9, the J call TRBJ1-4, with 8 positions matching TRBD1. The length of the CDR3 is 13 residues. J lost 8 bases, V lost 4 bases, and 4 bases had no gene match. In germline, CDR1 is SGDLS, CDR2 YYNGEE. CDR3 sequence (DNA): TGTGCCAGCAGCCGGCAGGGGGCCGAAAAACTGTTTTTT. This translates into CASSRQGAEKLFF.

The rearrangement links TRBV19 to TRBJ1-1; TRBD1 is a possible D gene (6 bases). This CDR3 is built from 13 residues. Germline lookup yields CDR1 LNHDA and CDR2 SQIVND (reference sequence). V gave up 2 bases and J gave up 8 bases, with 12 bases separating them. CDR3 in DNA: TGTGCCAGTAGTATATCGGACAGCAAAGAAGCTTTCTTT. This codes for CASSISDSKEAFF.